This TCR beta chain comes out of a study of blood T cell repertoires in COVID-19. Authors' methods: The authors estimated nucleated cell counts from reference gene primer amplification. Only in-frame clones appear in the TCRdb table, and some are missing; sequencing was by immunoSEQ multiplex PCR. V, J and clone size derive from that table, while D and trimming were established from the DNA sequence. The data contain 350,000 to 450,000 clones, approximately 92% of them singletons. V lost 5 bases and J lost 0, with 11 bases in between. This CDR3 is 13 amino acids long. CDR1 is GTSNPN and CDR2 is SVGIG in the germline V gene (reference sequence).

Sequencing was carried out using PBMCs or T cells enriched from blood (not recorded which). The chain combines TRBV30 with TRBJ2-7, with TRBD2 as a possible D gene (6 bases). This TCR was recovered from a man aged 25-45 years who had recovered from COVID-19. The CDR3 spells CAWFSGDSYEQYF. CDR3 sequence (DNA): TGTGCCTGGTTTAGCGGAGACTCCTACGAGCAGTACTTC. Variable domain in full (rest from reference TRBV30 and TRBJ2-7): SQTIHQWPATLVQPVGSPLSLECTVEGTSNPNLYWYRQAAGRGLQLLFYSVGIGQISSEVPQNLSASRPQDRQFILSSKKLLLSDSGFYLCAWFSGDSYEQYFGPGTRLTVT.